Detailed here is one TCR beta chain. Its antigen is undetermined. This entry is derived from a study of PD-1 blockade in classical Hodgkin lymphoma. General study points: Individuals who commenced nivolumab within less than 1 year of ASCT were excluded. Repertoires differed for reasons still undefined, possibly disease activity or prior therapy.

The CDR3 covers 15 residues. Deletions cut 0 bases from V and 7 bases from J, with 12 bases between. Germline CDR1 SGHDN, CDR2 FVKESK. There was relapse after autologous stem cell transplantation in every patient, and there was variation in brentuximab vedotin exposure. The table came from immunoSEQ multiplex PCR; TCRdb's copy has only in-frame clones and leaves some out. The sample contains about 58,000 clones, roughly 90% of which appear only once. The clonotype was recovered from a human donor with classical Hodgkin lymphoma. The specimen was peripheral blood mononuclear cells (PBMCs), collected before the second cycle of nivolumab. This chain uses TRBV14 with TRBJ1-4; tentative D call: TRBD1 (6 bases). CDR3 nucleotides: TGTGCCAGCAGCCAAGACGGCAGGGGAGGTGAAAAACTGTTTTTT. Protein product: CASSQDGRGGEKLFF.